The 30 T cell receptor beta chains presented below share a single source sample, sequenced in a study of radiation and T cells in renal cell carcinoma. TCRdb's copy holds only in-frame clones and misses some; the assay was immunoSEQ multiplex PCR. The sample contains about 77,000 clones, around 78% of which appear only once. The time point is: blood 4 weeks post-SBRT, at nephrectomy. The treatment was: 15 Gy SBRT to primary tumor, nephrectomy 4 weeks later. The sequencing used blood, collected from a patient whose treatment included radiotherapy and nephrectomy. These receptors were collected from a woman aged 55-69 years with renal cell carcinoma.

This clone was seen a handful of times. The chain recombines TRBV6-1 with TRBJ1-2; a possible D gene is TRBD1 (5 bases). V gave up 1 base and J gave up 7 bases, with 7 bases separating them. The CDR3 length is 12 residues. Germline CDR1 reads MNHNS; CDR2 reads SASEGT. The CDR3, as DNA: TGTGCCAGCAGTGAAGGGGGGGTTGGCTACACCTTC. Amino acids: CASSEGGVGYTF.

The chain links TRBV2 to TRBJ2-5, with D uncertain. Germline-derived CDR1 and CDR2 are SNHLY and FYNNEI. This CDR3 contains 14 residues. The V and J ends lost 2 bases and 0 bases respectively, with 7 bases between them. CDR3 coding DNA: TGTGCCAGCAGTGAACCCACGTACCAAGAGACCCAGTACTTC. It is translated as CASSEPTYQETQYF.

The gene calls are TRBV10-3 and TRBJ1-4; 7 bases line up with TRBD1. The germline CDR1 and CDR2 sequences are ENHRY and SYGVKD. The CDR3 loop spans 15 amino acids. V lost 3 bases and J lost 13; bases outside the gene matches: 14. CDR3 loop: CAISESGTASSGLFF. The CDR3 DNA reads TGTGCCATCAGTGAATCCGGGACAGCCAGCTCGGGACTGTTTTTT.

V is TRBV28 and J is TRBJ2-3, with 7 positions matching TRBD1. Germline V gene data show CDR1 as MDHEN and CDR2 as SYDVKM. The CDR3 is 16 amino acids. After removal of 8 bases from V and 4 bases from J, the junction contained 15 bases not matched to a gene. For the CDR3, the DNA is TGTGCCAGCGGGCGACAGGGAATATCCTTGTCAGATACGCAGTATTTT. Amino acids: CASGRQGISLSDTQYF. The full variable domain, in which reference TRBV28 and TRBJ2-3 provide the parts outside the CDR3, is DVKVTQSSRYLVKRTGEKVFLECVQDMDHENMFWYRQDPGLGLRLIYFSYDVKMKEKGDIPEGYSVSREKKERFSLILESASTNQTSMYLCASGRQGISLSDTQYFGPGTRLTVL.

With respect to this clone: In the same sample, other DNA sequences code for this CDR3. V is TRBV28 and J is TRBJ1-1; TRBD1 agrees at 7 bases. CDR1 and CDR2 from the germline V gene are MDHEN and SYDVKM. This CDR3 spans 14 amino acids. After removal of 5 bases from V and 5 bases from J, the junction contained 8 bases not matched to a gene. As DNA, the CDR3 is TGTGCCAGCAGTCTTCGGACAGGTGGGACTGAAGCTTTCTTT. Amino acids: CASSLRTGGTEAFF.

CDR3 in DNA: TGTGCCAGTAGTATTTACTGGGGCGGGAGTCGGAATGAGCAGTTCTTC. This gives the protein CASSIYWGGSRNEQFF. The rearrangement links TRBV19 to TRBJ2-1; 7 bases align to TRBD2. The germline V gene has CDR1 LNHDA and CDR2 SQIVND (reference sequence). J was trimmed by 7 bases and V by 3 bases; bases with no gene match: 12. CDR3 length equals 16 residues.

This chain joins TRBV18 and TRBJ1-1; D is ambiguous. V lost 5 bases to trimming and J lost 1 base, with 11 bases between them. The germline V gene has CDR1 KGHSH and CDR2 LQKENI. The length of the CDR3 is 14 residues. CDR3 residues: CASSSVWGNTEAFF. The CDR3 DNA sequence: TGTGCCAGCTCATCGGTGTGGGGGAACACTGAAGCTTTCTTT.

This chain's CDR3 is CASSVEGQKQPQHF. In DNA form, the CDR3 reads TGTGCCAGCAGCGTAGAGGGACAGAAACAGCCCCAGCATTTT. This chain uses TRBV9 with TRBJ1-5; 7 positions agree with TRBD1. The CDR3 has 14 residues. The J segment lost 7 bases and the V segment lost 0 bases, leaving 4 bases of the junction unmatched. Germline V gene sequence: CDR1 SGDLS, CDR2 YYNGEE.

The chain recombines TRBV4-1 with TRBJ2-7; D is ambiguous. The germline V gene encodes CDR1 MGHRA and CDR2 YSYEKL. V lost 0 bases, J lost 2 bases, and 14 bases lay in between. The CDR3 length is 16 residues. The CDR3 loop reads CASSQDAPLEAYEQYF. The DNA of the CDR3 is TGCGCCAGCAGCCAAGATGCCCCGCTCGAGGCCTACGAGCAGTACTTC.

This clone was observed a handful of times. This chain connects TRBV2 to TRBJ2-7; D gene unclear. The germline CDR1 and CDR2 sequences are SNHLY and FYNNEI. CDR3 length equals 12 residues. Trimming took 6 bases from V and 5 from J, leaving 11 bases between them. The CDR3 sequence is CASSPSQNEQYF. The CDR3 DNA sequence: TGTGCCAGCAGCCCAAGCCAGAACGAGCAGTACTTC.

Here the CDR3 DNA reads TGTGCCAGCAGCTTGGCGGGGGGCGGATACAATGAGCAGTTCTTC. Residues: CASSLAGGGYNEQFF. This chain uses TRBV5-4 with TRBJ2-1; D is possibly TRBD2 (7 bases). CDR1 and CDR2 from the germline V gene are SGHNT and YYREEE (reference sequence). CDR3 length: 15 amino acids. Trimming took 0 bases from V and 4 from J, leaving 11 bases between them.

This chain links TRBV5-6 with TRBJ1-3, with TRBD1 as a possible D gene (6 bases). V was cut by 2 bases and J by 0 bases, with 6 bases left in between. The CDR3 runs to 14 residues. Germline assignment: CDR1 SGHDT and CDR2 YYEEEE. The CDR3 bases are TGTGCCAGCAGCTTACAGGGCTCTGGAAACACCATATATTTT. Its protein product is CASSLQGSGNTIYF.

This chain connects TRBV7-9 to TRBJ2-6; possibly TRBD1 or TRBD2 for D (6 bases each). Germline-derived CDR1 and CDR2 are SEHNR and FQNEAQ (reference sequence). The CDR3 has 19 amino acids. The ends were cut back, 1 base at V and 0 bases at J, with 16 bases in the middle. The DNA for the CDR3 is TGTGCCAGCAGCTTAGTGGGGGGCCAGAGTTCCTCTGGGGCCAACGTCCTGACTTTC. Amino acids: CASSLVGGQSSSGANVLTF. Full variable domain (rest looked up from reference TRBV7-9 and TRBJ2-6): DTGVSQNPRHKITKRGQNVTFRCDPISEHNRLYWYRQTLGQGPEFLTYFQNEAQLEKSRLLSDRFSAERPKGSFSTLEIQRTEQGDSAMYLCASSLVGGQSSSGANVLTFGAGSRLTVL.

The chain joins TRBV5-1 to TRBJ2-7; possible D gene TRBD1, 5 bases. This CDR3 region has 13 residues. Trimming took 7 bases from V and 5 from J, leaving 16 bases between them. Germline lookup yields CDR1 SGHRS and CDR2 YFSETQ. CDR3 in DNA: TGCGCCAGCTCAAATGGGGAAGGGGACGAGCAGTACTTC. Its protein is CASSNGEGDEQYF.

To note about this clone: This sample includes further DNA sequences coding for the same CDR3. This CDR3 reads CASSLSNQPQHF. CDR3 bases: TGTGCCAGCAGCTTGAGCAATCAGCCCCAGCATTTT. The chain combines TRBV7-2 with TRBJ1-5; D unresolved. The CDR3 totals 12 residues. CDR1 is SGHTA and CDR2 is FQGNSA in the germline V gene. V gave up 3 bases and J gave up 1 base, with 1 base separating them.

The chain is built from TRBV6-1 and TRBJ1-1; D is unclear. CDR3 length: 12 residues. The V gene's germline CDR1 is MNHNS and CDR2 SASEGT. Between the trimmed V and J ends, which lost 6 bases and 8 bases, there was a span of 13 bases. In DNA form, the CDR3 reads TGTGCCAGCAGCGTTAACAGCTTAGAAGCTTTCTTT. Encoded protein: CASSVNSLEAFF.

The chain links TRBV21-1 to TRBJ1-6; no check of the table's D call, TRBD1, against the DNA was made. TRBV21-1 is assigned pseudogene status. The CDR3 totals 15 residues. The CDR3 spells CASSKVAGQNSPLHF. CDR3 coding DNA: TGTGCCAGCAGCAAAGTTGCAGGGCAAAATTCACCCCTCCACTTT.

This clone appeared a single time. The J gene is TRBJ2-5, the V gene TRBV5-1; D possibly corresponds to TRBD1 (6 bases). Deletions cut 4 bases from V and 1 base from J, with 14 bases between. The CDR3 totals 15 residues. Germline V gives CDR1 SGHRS, CDR2 YFSETQ. As DNA, the CDR3 is TGCGCCAGCAGCCGTTCACAGGGAAGCCAAGAGACCCAGTACTTC. Translated, it gives CASSRSQGSQETQYF.

In its sample, this clone was seen once. This sequence joins TRBV11-2 and TRBJ1-2; maybe TRBD1 (6 bases). Trimming cost V 5 bases and J 3 bases, with 13 bases left between them. This CDR3 spans 14 amino acids. Germline V gene data show CDR1 as SGHAT and CDR2 as FQNNGV. Written as DNA, the CDR3 is TGTGCCAGCAGCCCCTGGACAGTTGACTATGGCTACACCTTC. Protein: CASSPWTVDYGYTF.

The CDR3 DNA reads TGTGCCAGCGCAGAGGGGTGGGGAGGTGAAGCTTTCTTT. Protein: CASAEGWGGEAFF. The J gene is TRBJ1-1, the V gene TRBV28; a weak D match, TRBD1 (5 bases). V was trimmed by 8 bases and J by 7 bases, leaving 17 bases between them. There are 13 residues in the CDR3. Germline V gene lookup returns CDR1 MDHEN and CDR2 SYDVKM.

The chain uses TRBV6-6 and TRBJ1-2, with D tentatively TRBD1 (5 bases). The CDR3 has 14 residues. Trimming removed 2 bases at V and 4 bases at J, with 11 bases between. Germline V gene lookup returns CDR1 MNHNY and CDR2 SVGAGI (reference sequence). The CDR3 DNA sequence: TGTGCCAGCAGTTACAGGGGCGAAGGCTATGGCTACACCTTC. It specifies CASSYRGEGYGYTF.

This clone was recorded only once. The chain carries TRBV28 and TRBJ1-5, with unresolved D. This CDR3 is 11 amino acids long. The V end was cut by 5 bases, the J end by 7 bases, with 6 bases between. Looked up from germline, CDR1 is MDHEN and CDR2 is SYDVKM. CDR3 sequence (DNA): TGTGCCAGCAGTCGCCGACAGCCCCAGCATTTT. This encodes CASSRRQPQHF.

The rearrangement uses TRBV28 and TRBJ1-5, with 8 positions matching TRBD1. Losses at the gene ends were 9 bases for V and 7 bases for J; bases not matched to a gene: 8. From germline, CDR1 is MDHEN and CDR2 SYDVKM. There are 13 residues in the CDR3. The CDR3 DNA reads TGTGCCAGTGAAACGACAGGGGCCCAGCCCCAGCATTTT. Translation gives CASETTGAQPQHF.

This clone was seen only a few times. The CDR3 loop reads CASSLEGAGLYGYTF. In DNA, the CDR3 is TGTGCCAGCAGCCTGGAGGGGGCAGGGCTCTATGGCTACACCTTC. This chain connects TRBV5-5 to TRBJ1-2, with TRBD1 matching 7 bases. V trimming: 4 bases; J trimming: 4 bases; junction bases outside the gene matches: 10. Looked up from germline, CDR1 is SGHKS and CDR2 is YYEKEE (reference sequence). This CDR3 is built from 15 residues.

The chain has TRBV28 and TRBJ1-2; maybe TRBD1 (6 bases). V shed 6 bases and J shed 2 bases, with 13 bases lying between them. Per the germline V gene, CDR1 is MDHEN and CDR2 is SYDVKM. The CDR3 covers 14 residues. CDR3 sequence (DNA): TGTGCCAGCAGACCGGGACAATCGAACTATGGCTACACCTTC. Amino acids: CASRPGQSNYGYTF.

The chain couples TRBV27 to TRBJ2-2, with 7 bases lining up with TRBD2. The germline gives CDR1 MNHEY, CDR2 SMNVEV (reference sequence). The J segment lost 0 bases and the V segment lost 8 bases, leaving 9 bases of the junction unmatched. There are 16 residues in the CDR3. CDR3 in amino acids: CASRRGVATNTGELFF. The CDR3 bases are TGTGCCAGCCGCCGGGGGGTGGCAACGAACACCGGGGAGCTGTTTTTT.

V and J are TRBV15 and TRBJ1-2; tentative D call: TRBD1 (6 bases). V lost 0 bases to trimming and J lost 2 bases, with 10 bases between them. In germline, CDR1 is LNHNV, CDR2 YYDKDF (reference sequence). This CDR3 spans 15 amino acids. The CDR3: CATSRDRGPNYGYTF. CDR3 DNA sequence: TGTGCCACCAGCAGAGACAGGGGACCCAACTATGGCTACACCTTC.

This chain uses TRBV6-5 with TRBJ1-2; TRBD1 matches at 7 bases. This CDR3 contains 13 residues. CDR1 and CDR2 (germline): MNHEY, SVGAGI. V dropped 6 bases and J dropped 2; count of bases not matched to a gene: 3. The chain's CDR3 is CASRQTGNYGYTF. CDR3 bases: TGTGCCAGCAGGCAGACAGGGAACTATGGCTACACCTTC.

The V gene is TRBV9, the J gene TRBJ2-3, with D maybe TRBD2 (5 bases). The V gene's germline CDR1 is SGDLS and CDR2 YYNGEE. This CDR3 is built from 15 residues. V was shortened by 2 bases and J by 2 bases, with 12 bases between the two germline ends. CDR3 sequence (DNA): TGTGCCAGCAGCGTGAGCGGAGTCTCCACAGATACGCAGTATTTT. It specifies CASSVSGVSTDTQYF.

The rearrangement joins TRBV5-1 to TRBJ1-2; D unclear. The length of the CDR3 is 13 residues. Germline V lookup: CDR1 SGHRS, CDR2 YFSETQ. Trimming shortened V by 0 bases and J by 4 bases, and 7 bases separated the two germline ends. Here the CDR3 reads CASSLEGSYGYTF. CDR3 nucleotides: TGCGCCAGCAGCTTGGAAGGTTCCTATGGCTACACCTTC.